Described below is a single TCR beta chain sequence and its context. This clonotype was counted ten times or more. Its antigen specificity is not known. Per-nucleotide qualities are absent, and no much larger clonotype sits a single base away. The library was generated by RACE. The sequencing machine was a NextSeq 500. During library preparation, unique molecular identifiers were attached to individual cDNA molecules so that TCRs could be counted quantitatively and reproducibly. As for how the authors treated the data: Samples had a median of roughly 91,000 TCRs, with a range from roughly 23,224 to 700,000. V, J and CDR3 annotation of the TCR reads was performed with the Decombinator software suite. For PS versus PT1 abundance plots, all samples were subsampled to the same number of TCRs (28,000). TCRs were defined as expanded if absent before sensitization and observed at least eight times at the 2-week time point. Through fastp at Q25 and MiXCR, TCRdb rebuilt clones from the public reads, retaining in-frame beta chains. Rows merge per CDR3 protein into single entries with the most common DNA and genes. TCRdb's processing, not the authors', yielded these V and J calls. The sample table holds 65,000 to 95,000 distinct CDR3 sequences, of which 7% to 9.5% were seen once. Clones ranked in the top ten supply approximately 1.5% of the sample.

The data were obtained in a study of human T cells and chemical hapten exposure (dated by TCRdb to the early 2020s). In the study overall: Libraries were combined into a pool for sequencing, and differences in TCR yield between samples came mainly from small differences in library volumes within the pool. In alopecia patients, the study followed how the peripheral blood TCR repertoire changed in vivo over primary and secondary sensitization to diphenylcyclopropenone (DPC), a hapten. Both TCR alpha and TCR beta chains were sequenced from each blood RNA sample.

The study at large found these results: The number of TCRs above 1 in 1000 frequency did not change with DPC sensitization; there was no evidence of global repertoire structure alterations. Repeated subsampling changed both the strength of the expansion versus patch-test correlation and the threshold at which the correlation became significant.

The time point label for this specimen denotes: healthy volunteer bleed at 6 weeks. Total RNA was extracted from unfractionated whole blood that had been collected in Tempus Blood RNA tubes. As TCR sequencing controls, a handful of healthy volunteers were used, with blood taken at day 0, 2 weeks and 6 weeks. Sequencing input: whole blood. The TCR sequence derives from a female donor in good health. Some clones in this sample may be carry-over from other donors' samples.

The CDR3 here reads CSARDAGDSYEQYF. The base sequence is TGCAGTGCTAGAGATGCAGGGGATTCGTACGAGCAGTACTTC. Recombination joined TRBV20-1 with TRBJ2-7; possibly the D gene is TRBD1, per 6 matching bases. At the junction V is shortened by 0 bases and J by 4 bases, with 13 bases in between. The germline V gene encodes CDR1 DFQATT and CDR2 SNEGSKA (reference sequence). From cysteine to phenylalanine, the CDR3 is 14 amino acids long. The only DNA kept is the CDR3, 42 bases in frame from the first base.